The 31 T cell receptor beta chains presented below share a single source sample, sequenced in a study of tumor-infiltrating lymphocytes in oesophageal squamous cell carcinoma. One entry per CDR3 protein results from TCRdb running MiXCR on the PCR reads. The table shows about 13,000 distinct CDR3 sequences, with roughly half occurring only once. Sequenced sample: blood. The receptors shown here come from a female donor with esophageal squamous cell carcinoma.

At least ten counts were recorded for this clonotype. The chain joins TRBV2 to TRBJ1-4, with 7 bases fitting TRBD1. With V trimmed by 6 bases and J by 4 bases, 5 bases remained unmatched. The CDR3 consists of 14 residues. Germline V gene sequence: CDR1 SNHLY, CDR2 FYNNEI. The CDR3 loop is CASRMDRNNEKLFF. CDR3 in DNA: TGTGCCAGCAGAATGGACAGGAATAATGAAAAACTGTTTTTT.

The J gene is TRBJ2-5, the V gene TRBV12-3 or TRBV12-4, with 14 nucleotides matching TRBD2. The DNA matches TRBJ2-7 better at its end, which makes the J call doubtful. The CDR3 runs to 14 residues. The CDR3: CASSGLAGGYEQYF. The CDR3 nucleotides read TGTGCCAGCAGTGGACTAGCGGGAGGCTACGAGCAGTACTTC.

The CDR3 nucleotides are TGCGCCAGCAGCCGGACCATGGGAGGGGCCAACGTCCTGACTTTC. This codes for CASSRTMGGANVLTF. The chain is built from TRBV5-1 and TRBJ2-4; D gene ambiguous. Judging by the DNA end, TRBJ2-6 fits better; the J call may be wrong. This CDR3 is built from 15 residues. The germline CDR1 and CDR2 sequences are SGHRS and YFSETQ.

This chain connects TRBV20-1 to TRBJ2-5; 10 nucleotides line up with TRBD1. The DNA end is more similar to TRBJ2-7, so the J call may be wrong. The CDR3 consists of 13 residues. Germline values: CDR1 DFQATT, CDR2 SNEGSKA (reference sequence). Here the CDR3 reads CSAIGQGAYEQYF. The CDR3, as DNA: TGCAGTGCCATCGGACAGGGGGCCTACGAGCAGTACTTC.

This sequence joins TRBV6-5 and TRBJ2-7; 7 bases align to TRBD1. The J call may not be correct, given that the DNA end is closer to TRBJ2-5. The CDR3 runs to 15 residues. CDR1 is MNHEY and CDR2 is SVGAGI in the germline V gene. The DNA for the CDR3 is TGTGCCAGCAGTTACTCGAGTGACAGGGAAGGGACCCAGTACTTC. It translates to CASSYSSDREGTQYF.

The CDR3 sequence: CASSTGSADTQYF. Written as DNA, the CDR3 is TGTGCCAGCAGTACCGGGAGCGCGGATACGCAGTACTTC. The rearrangement uses TRBV6-9 and TRBJ2-4; the D gene is possibly TRBD2 (6 bases). Germline CDR1 is MNHGY and CDR2 is SVAAGI. The V end was cut by 5 bases, the J end by 13 bases, with 18 bases between. The CDR3 contains 13 residues.

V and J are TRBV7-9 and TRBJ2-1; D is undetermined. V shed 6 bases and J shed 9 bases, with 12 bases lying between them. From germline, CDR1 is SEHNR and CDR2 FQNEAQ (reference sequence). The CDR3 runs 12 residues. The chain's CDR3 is CASSLEIGEQFF. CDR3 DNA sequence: TGTGCCAGCAGTCTAGAGATAGGTGAGCAGTTCTTC.

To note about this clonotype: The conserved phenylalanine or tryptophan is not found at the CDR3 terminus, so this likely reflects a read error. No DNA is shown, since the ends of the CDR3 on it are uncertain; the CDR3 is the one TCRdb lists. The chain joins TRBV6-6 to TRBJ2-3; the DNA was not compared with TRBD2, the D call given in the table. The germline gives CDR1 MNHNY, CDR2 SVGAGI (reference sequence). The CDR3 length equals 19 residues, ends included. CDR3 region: CASSRLTSGGPPRGRSSTS.

CDR3 nucleotide sequence: TGTGCCAGCAGCTTAGAGCAGGGTGTATCCGAGCAGTACTTC. It yields the protein CASSLEQGVSEQYF. The V call is TRBV7-4, the J call TRBJ2-1; possibly TRBD1 for D (5 bases). The J call is in doubt because the DNA end fits TRBJ2-7 better. This CDR3 contains 14 residues. Germline V gene data show CDR1 as SGHVT and CDR2 as SQSDAQ.

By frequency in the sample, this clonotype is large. The CDR3 here is CASSLGQGNYGYTF. CDR3 nucleotide sequence: TGTGCCAGCAGCTTAGGGCAGGGGAACTATGGCTACACCTTC. V and J are TRBV7-8 and TRBJ1-2, with D tentatively TRBD1 (6 bases). The germline V and J ends were trimmed by 1 base and 2 bases, with 8 bases remaining between them. Germline V gives CDR1 SGHVS, CDR2 FQNEAQ. This CDR3 is 14 amino acids long.

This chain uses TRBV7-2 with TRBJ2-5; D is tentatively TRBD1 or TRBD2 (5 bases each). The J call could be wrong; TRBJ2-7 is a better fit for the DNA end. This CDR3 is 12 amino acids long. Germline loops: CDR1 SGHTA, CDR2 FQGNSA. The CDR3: CASSLGTHEQYF. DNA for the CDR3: TGTGCCAGCAGCTTGGGGACCCACGAGCAGTACTTC.

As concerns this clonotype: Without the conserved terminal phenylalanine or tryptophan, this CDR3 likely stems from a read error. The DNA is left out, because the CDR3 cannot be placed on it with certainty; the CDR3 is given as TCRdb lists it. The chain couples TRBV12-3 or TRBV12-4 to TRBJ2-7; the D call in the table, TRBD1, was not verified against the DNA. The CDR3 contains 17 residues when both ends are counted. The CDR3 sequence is CASRGGGQLGYGYTFGS.

The CDR3 loop is CASSRLAQKGDTQYF. CDR3 nucleotide sequence: TGTGCCAGCAGCCGACTAGCTCAGAAAGGTGATACGCAGTATTTT. The chain uses TRBV7-2 and TRBJ2-3; 7 bases line up with TRBD2. The CDR3 has 15 amino acids. With 5 bases clipped from V and 6 bases from J, the junction kept 11 bases outside the gene matches. The germline V gene encodes CDR1 SGHTA and CDR2 FQGNSA.

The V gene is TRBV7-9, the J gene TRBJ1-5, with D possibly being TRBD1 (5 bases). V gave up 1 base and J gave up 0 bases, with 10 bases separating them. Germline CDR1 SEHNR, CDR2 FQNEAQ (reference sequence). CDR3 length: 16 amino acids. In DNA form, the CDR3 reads TGTGCCAGCAGCTTAGTAGGCGGGGGTAGCAATCAGCCCCAGCATTTT. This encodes CASSLVGGGSNQPQHF.

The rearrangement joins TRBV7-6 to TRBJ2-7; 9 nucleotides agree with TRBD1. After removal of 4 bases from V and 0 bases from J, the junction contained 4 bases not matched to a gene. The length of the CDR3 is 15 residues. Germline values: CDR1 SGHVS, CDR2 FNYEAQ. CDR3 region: CASSSGTGSSYEQYF. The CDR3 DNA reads TGTGCCAGCAGCTCAGGGACAGGGAGCTCCTACGAGCAGTACTTC.

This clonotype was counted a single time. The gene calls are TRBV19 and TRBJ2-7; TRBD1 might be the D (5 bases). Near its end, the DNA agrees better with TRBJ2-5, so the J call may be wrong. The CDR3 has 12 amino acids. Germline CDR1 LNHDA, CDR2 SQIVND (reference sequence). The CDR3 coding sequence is TGTGCCAGTAGTAGTCAGGGAGAGACCCAGTACTTC. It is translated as CASSSQGETQYF.

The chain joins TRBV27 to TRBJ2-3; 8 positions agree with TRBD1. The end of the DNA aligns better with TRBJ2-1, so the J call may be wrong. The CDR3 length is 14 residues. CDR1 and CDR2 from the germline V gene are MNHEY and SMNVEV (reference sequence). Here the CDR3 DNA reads TGTGCCAGCAGTTTAGGACAGGGTCTCGATGAGCAGTTCTTC. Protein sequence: CASSLGQGLDEQFF.

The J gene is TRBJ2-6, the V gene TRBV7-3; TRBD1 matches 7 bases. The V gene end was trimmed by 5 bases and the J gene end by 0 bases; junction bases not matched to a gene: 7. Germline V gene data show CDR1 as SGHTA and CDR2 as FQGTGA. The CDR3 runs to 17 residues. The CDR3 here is CASSARGQISGANVLTF. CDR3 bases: TGTGCCAGCAGCGCTAGGGGACAGATCTCTGGGGCCAACGTCCTGACTTTC.

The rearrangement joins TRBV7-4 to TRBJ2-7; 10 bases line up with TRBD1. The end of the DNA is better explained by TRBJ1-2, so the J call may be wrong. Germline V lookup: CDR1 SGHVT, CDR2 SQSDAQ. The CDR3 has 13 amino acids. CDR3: CASSLGQGSGYTF. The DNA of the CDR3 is TGTGCCAGCAGCTTGGGACAGGGGAGTGGCTACACCTTC.

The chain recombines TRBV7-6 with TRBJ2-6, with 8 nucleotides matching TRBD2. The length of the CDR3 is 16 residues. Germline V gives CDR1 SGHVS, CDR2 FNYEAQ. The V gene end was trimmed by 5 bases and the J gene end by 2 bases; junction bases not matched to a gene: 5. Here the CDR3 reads CASSPGGGAGANVLTF. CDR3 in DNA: TGTGCCAGCAGCCCGGGGGGGGGTGCTGGGGCCAACGTCCTGACTTTC. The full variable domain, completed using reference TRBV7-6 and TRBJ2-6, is GAGVSQSPRYKVTKRGQDVALRCDPISGHVSLYWYRQALGQGPEFLTYFNYEAQQDKSGLPNDRFSAERPEGSISTLTIQRTEQRDSAMYRCASSPGGGAGANVLTFGAGSRLTVL.

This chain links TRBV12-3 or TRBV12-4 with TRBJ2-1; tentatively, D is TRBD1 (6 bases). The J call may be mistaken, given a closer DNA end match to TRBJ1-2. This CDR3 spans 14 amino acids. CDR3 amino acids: CASSPGQNNYGYTF. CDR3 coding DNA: TGTGCCAGCAGCCCTGGACAGAACAACTATGGCTACACCTTC.

CDR3 bases: TGTGCCAGCATCACCGTCACGGCGGGAGGGGGAGAGACCCAGTACTTC. Translation: CASITVTAGGGETQYF. This chain uses TRBV7-8 with TRBJ2-1; TRBD2 matches at 9 bases. The J call may be wrong; the DNA end is better matched by TRBJ2-5. From germline, CDR1 is SGHVS and CDR2 FQNEAQ. The CDR3 contains 16 residues.

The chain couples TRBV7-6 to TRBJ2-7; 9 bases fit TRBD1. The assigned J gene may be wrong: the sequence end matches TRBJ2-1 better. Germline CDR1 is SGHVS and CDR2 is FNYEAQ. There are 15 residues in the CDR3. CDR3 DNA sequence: TGTGCCAGCAGCTCGGGACAGGGAGACTACAATGAGCAGTTCTTC. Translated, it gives CASSSGQGDYNEQFF.

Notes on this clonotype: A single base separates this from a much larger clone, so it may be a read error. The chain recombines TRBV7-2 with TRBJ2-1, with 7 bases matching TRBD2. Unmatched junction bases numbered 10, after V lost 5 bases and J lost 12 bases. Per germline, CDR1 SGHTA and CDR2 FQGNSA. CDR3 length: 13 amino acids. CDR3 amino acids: CASSLWGGGGQFF. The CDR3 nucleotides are TGTGCCAGCAGCCTGTGGGGAGGCGGGGGGCAGTTCTTC.

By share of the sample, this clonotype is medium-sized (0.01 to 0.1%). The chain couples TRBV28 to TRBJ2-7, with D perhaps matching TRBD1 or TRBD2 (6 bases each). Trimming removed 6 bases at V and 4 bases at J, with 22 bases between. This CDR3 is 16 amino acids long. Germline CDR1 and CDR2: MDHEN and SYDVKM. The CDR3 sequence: CASRSGGPLGAYEQYF. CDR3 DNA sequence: TGTGCCAGCAGATCCGGGGGCCCTCTCGGGGCTTACGAGCAGTACTTC.

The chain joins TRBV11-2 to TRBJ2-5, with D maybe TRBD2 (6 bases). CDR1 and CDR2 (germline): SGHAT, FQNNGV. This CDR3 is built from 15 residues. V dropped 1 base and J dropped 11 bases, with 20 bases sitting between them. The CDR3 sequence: CASSLGVGGYNEQYF. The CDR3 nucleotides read TGTGCCAGCAGCTTAGGTGTGGGAGGCTACAATGAGCAGTACTTC.

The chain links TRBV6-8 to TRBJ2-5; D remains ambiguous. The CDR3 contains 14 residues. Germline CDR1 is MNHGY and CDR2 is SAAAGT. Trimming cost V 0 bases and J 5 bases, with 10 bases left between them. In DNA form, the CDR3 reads TGTGCCAGCAGTTACTCGGGTGGGTGGGAGACCCAGTACTTC. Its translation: CASSYSGGWETQYF.

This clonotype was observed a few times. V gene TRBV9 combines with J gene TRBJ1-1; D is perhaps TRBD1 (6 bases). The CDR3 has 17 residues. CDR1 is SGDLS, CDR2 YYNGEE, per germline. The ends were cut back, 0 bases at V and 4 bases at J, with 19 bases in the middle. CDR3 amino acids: CASSVGGPGERGTEAFF. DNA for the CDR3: TGTGCCAGCAGCGTAGGGGGGCCGGGGGAGAGGGGCACTGAAGCTTTCTTT.

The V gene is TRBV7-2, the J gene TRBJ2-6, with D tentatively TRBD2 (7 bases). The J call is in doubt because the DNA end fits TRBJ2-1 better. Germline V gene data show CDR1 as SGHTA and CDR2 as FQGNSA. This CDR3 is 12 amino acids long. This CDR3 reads CASSWGGGSQFF. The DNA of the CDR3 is TGTGCCAGCAGTTGGGGGGGGGGCTCGCAGTTCTTC.

Here the CDR3 DNA reads TGTGCCAGCAGCTCCGGACAGGGGGTAATTTACGAGCAGTACTTC. Translating gives CASSSGQGVIYEQYF. The chain links TRBV7-2 to TRBJ2-4; 10 bases are shared with TRBD1. Gene TRBJ2-7 matches the end of the DNA better, so the J call may be wrong. The CDR3 covers 15 residues. Germline loops: CDR1 SGHTA, CDR2 FQGNSA.

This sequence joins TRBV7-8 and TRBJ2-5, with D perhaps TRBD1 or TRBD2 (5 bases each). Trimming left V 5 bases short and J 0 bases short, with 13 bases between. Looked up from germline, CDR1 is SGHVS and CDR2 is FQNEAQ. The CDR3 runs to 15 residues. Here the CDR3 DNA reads TGTGCCAGCAGCCCCGATCCGGGACACCAAGAGACCCAGTACTTC. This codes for CASSPDPGHQETQYF.